This record looks at one TCR beta chain sequence and its context. Its target is not known. PCR primers comprised 60 Vbeta and 13 Jbeta primers. Produced via immunoSEQ multiplex PCR; TCRdb's table is partial and in-frame only. The table lists some 160,000 clones, around 79% of them singletons, with approximately 3.1% in the top ten. With 8 bases clipped from V and 4 bases from J, the junction kept 7 bases outside the gene matches. The CDR3 extends over 14 amino acids. Per germline, CDR1 LNHDA and CDR2 SQIVND (reference sequence). These data are taken from a study of cytomegalovirus exposure and HLA in healthy donors. General study points: Presence/absence analyses assumed roughly uniform sequencing depth across donors. A later analysis revealed that TCR association rates differed between HLA loci, peaking at DRB1 and bottoming out at HLA-C.

V and J are TRBV19 and TRBJ1-5; 8 bases fit TRBD1. The sample comprised PBMCs. The TCR was taken from a woman aged 35 to 49 in good health and CMV-seronegative. The CDR3 region has the DNA TGTGCCAGTTCTTTCGACAGGGGAAATCAGCCCCAGCATTTT. Its protein is CASSFDRGNQPQHF.